Listed below are T cell receptor beta chains from one sample, sequenced in a study of shared clonotypes between healthy human individuals. Profiling relied on immunoSEQ multiplex PCR, and the TCRdb table lists in-frame clones only, not all of them. Among about 2.1 million clones listed, over 85% were seen once. The sample comprised naive CD8+ T cells from PBMCs. The receptors come from a man aged 18 to 29 in good health. Some clones in this sample may be carry-over from other donors' samples. Each CDR3 is given with its conserved first and last residue.

TRBJ2-7 TRBV7-3 CASSLIRLAGAYEQYF
TRBJ2-7 TRBV19 CASNPGTGFVEQYF
TRBJ2-1 TRBV5-1 CASSLGTSEIIESYNEQFF
TRBJ2-7 TRBV25-1 CASSAWDYEQYF
TRBJ2-5 TRBV5-1 CASRLGWTNQETQYF
TRBJ2-1 TRBV5-6 CASSLASGYNEQFF
TRBJ2-2 TRBV5-8 CASIGTPTPYTNTGELFF
TRBJ2-5 TRBV11-2 CASSLELAEQETQYF
TRBJ1-2 TRBV6-5 CASTTGGLANYGYTF
TRBJ1-2 TRBV6-1 CASRGQPYYGYTF
TRBJ2-2 TRBV28 CASSKGPGELFF
TRBJ2-1 TRBV7-8 CASSLGTAGNEQFF
TRBJ2-7 TRBV19 CASREFLDSDEQYF
TRBJ2-7 TRBV5-1 CASTFEGFEARIRIGEIYEQYF
TRBJ2-1 TRBV19 CASSRKMGQLHNEQFF
TRBJ2-7 TRBV6-1 CASASPGDYTYEQYF
TRBJ2-1 TRBV28 CASALGGAPSVREQFF
TRBJ2-6 TRBV2 CASRADASPGANVLTF
TRBJ2-2 TRBV7-9 CASSARGQGTGELFF
TRBJ2-7 TRBV27 CASSYGGRASYEQYF
TRBJ2-7 TRBV7-2 CASSPTLGTSGSSYEQYF
TRBJ2-1 TRBV29-1 CSVEGENSYNEQFF
TRBJ2-1 TRBV27 CASSPGSYNEQFF
TRBJ2-3 TRBV4-3 CASSQDPGSSMLTDTQYF
TRBJ1-1 TRBV5-1 CASRGSMNTEAFF